This TCR beta chain was found in a study of blood T cell repertoires in COVID-19. Across the study: The cDNA or gDNA used as material had been derived from T cells, B-cell-depleted T cells, or PBMCs.

The V gene end was trimmed by 2 bases and the J gene end by 3 bases; junction bases not matched to a gene: 3. Per germline, CDR1 SGHNT and CDR2 YYREEE (reference sequence). This CDR3 comprises 14 residues. Some clones are missing from TCRdb's copy, which holds only in-frame ones; the method was immunoSEQ multiplex PCR. This table holds about 59,000 clones, about 80% found once. The material sequenced was peripheral blood. The chain joins TRBV5-4 to TRBJ2-5; 8 positions agree with TRBD1. This TCR was recovered from a man between 60 and 70 years old with acute or convalescent COVID-19. CDR3 amino acids: CASSLRTGKETQYF. CDR3 bases: TGTGCCAGCAGCTTACGGACAGGGAAAGAGACCCAGTACTTC.